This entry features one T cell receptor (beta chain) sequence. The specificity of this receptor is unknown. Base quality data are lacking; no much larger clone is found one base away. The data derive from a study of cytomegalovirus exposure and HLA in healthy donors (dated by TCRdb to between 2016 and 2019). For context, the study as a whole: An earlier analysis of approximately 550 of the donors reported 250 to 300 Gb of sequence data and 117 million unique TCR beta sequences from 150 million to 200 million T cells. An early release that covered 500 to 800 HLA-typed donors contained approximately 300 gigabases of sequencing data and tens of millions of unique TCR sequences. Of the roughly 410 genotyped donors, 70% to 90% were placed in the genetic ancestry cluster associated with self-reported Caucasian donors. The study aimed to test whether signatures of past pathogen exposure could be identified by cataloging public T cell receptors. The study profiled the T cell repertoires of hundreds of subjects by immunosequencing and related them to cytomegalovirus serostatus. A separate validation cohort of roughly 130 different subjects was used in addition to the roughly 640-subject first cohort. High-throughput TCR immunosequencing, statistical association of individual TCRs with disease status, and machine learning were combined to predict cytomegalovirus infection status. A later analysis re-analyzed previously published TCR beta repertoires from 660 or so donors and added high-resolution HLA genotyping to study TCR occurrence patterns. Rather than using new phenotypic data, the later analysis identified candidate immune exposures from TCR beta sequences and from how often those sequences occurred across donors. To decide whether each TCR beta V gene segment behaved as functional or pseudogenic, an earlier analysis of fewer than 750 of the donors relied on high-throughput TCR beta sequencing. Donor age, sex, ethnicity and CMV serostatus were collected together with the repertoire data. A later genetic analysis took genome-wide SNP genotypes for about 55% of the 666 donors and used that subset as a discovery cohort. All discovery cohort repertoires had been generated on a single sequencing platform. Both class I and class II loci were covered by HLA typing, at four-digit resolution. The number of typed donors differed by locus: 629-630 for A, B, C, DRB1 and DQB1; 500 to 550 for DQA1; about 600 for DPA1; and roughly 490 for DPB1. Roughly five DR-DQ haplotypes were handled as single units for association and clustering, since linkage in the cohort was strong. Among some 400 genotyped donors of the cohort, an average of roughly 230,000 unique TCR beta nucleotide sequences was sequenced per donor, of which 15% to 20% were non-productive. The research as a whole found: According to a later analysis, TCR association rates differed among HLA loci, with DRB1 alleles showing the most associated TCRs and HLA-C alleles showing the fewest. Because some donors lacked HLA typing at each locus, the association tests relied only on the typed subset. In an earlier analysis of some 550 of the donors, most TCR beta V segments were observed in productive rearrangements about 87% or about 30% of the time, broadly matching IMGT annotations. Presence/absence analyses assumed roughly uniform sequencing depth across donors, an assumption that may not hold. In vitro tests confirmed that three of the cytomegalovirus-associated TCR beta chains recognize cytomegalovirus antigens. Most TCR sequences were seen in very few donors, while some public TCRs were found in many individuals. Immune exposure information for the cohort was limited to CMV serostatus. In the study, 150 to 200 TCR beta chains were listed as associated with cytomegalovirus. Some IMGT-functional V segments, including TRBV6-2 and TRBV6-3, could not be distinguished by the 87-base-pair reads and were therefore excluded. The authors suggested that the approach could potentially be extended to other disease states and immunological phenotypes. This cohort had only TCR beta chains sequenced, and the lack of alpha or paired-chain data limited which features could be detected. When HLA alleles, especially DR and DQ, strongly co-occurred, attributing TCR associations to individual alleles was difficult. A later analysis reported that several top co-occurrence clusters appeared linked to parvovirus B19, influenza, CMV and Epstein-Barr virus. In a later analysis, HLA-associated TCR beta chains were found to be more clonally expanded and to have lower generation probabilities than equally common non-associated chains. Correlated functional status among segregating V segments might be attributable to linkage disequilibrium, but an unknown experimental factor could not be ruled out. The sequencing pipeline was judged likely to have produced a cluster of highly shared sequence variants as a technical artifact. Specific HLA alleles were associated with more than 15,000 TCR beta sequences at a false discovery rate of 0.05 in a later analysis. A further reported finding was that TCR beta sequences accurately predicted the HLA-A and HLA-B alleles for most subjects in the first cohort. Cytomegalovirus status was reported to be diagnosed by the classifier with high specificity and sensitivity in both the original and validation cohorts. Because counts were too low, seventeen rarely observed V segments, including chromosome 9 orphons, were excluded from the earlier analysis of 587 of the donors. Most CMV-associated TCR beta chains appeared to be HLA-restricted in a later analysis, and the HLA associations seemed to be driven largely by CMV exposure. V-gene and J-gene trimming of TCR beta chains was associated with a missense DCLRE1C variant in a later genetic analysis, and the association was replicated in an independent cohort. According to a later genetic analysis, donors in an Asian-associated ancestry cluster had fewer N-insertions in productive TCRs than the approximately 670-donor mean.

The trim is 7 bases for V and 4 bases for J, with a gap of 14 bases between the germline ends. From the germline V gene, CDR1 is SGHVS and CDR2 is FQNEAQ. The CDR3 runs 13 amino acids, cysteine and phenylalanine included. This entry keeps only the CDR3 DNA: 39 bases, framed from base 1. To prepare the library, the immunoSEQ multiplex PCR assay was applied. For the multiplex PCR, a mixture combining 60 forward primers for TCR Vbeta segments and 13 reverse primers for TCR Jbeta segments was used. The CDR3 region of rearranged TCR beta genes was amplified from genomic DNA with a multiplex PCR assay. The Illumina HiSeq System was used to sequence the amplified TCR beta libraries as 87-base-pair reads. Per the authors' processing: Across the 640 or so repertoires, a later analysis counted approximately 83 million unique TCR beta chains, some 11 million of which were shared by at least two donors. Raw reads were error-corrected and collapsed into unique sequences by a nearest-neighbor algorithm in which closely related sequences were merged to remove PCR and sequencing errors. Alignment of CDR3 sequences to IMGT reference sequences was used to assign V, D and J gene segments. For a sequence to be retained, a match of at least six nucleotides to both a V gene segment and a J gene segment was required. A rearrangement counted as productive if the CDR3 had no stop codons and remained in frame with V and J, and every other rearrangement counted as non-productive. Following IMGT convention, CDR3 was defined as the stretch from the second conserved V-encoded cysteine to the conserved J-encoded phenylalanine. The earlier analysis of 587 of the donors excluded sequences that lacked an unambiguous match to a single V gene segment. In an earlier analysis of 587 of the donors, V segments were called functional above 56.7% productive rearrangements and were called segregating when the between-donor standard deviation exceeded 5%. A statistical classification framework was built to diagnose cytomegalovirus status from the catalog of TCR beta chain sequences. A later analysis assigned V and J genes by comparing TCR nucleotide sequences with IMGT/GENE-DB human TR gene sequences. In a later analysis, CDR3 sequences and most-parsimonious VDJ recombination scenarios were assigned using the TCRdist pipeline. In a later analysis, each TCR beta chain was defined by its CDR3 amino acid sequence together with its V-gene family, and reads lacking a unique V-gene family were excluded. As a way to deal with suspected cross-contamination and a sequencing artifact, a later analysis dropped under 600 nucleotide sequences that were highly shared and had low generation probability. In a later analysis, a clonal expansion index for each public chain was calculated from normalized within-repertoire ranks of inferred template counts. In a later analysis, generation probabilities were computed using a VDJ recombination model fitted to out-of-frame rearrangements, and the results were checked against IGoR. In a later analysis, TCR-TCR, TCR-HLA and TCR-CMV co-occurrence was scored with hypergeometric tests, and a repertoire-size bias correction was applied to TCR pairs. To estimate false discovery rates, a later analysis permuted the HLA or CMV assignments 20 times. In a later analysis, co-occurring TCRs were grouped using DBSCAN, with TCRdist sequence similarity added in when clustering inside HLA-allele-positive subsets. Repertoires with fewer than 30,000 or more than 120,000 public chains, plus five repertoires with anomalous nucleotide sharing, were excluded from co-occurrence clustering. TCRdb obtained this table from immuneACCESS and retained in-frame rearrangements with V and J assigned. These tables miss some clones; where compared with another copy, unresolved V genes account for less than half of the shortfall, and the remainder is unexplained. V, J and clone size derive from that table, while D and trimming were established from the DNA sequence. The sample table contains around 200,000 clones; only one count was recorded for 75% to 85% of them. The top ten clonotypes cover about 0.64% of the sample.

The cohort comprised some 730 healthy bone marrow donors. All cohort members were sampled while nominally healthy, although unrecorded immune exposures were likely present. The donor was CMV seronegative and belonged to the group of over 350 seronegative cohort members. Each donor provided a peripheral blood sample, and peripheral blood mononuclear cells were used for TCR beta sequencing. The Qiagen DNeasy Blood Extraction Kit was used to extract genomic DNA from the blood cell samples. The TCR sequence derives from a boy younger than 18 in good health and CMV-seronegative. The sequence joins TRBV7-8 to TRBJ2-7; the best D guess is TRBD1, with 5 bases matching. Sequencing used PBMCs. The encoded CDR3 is CASKKTDFYEQYF. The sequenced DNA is TGTGCCAGCAAGAAGACAGACTTTTACGAGCAGTACTTC. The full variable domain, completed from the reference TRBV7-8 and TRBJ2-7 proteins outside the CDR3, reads GAGVSQSPRYKVAKRGQDVALRCDPISGHVSLFWYQQALGQGPEFLTYFQNEAQLDKSGLPSDRFFAERPEGSVSTLKIQRTQQEDSAVYLCASKKTDFYEQYFGPGTRLTVT.